This T cell receptor beta chain is drawn from a study of cytotoxic CD8 clonotypes in ibrutinib-treated CLL. This clone was recorded once. Germline V gene data show CDR1 as MNHEY and CDR2 as SMNVEV (reference sequence). The CDR3 totals 15 residues. Trimming pared 2 bases from V and 4 bases from J, leaving 14 bases between. The assay was immunoSEQ multiplex PCR, and TCRdb's table has in-frame clones only and misses some. The data show approximately 32,000 clones, with around 70% seen just once and about a quarter held by the top ten. The V call is TRBV27, the J call TRBJ1-2, with D possibly matching TRBD1 (6 bases). The source material was PBMCs, sampled before ibrutinib treatment. The source of this sequence is a human donor with chronic lymphocytic leukemia. This CDR3 is CASSLKTGTLYGYTF. CDR3 coding DNA: TGTGCCAGCAGTTTAAAAACCGGGACACTCTATGGCTACACCTTC.